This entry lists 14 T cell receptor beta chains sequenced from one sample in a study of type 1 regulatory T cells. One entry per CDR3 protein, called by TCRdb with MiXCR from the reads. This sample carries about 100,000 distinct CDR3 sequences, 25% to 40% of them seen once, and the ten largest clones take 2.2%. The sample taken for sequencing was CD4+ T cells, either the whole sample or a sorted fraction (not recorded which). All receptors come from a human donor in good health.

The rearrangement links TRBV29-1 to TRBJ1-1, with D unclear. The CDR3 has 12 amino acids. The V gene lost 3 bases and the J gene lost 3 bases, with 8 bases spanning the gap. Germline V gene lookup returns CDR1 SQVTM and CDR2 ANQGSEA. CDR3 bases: TGCAGCGTTGAGGGGTGGGACACTGAAGCTTTCTTT. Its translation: CSVEGWDTEAFF.

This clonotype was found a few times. Written as DNA, the CDR3 is TGTGCCAGCCTTACTAGCGGACAAGAGACCCAGTACTTC. This translates into CASLTSGQETQYF. V and J are TRBV2 and TRBJ2-5, with 8 bases lining up with TRBD2. This CDR3 has 13 residues. J lost 2 bases, V lost 8 bases, and 4 bases had no gene match. The germline V gene encodes CDR1 SNHLY and CDR2 FYNNEI.

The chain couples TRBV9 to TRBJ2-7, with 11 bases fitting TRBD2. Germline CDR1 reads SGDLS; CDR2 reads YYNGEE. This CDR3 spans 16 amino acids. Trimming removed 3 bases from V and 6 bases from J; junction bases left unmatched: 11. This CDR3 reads CASSAGPSGGLVEQYF. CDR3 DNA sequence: TGTGCCAGCAGCGCCGGACCTAGCGGGGGGTTGGTCGAGCAGTACTTC.

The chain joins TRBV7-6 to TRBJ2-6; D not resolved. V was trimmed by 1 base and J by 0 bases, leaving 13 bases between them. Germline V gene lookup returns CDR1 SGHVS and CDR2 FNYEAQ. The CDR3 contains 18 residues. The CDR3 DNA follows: TGTGCCAGCAGCTTAGTTCAGTTATCCGGCTCTGGGGCCAACGTCCTGACTTTC. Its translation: CASSLVQLSGSGANVLTF.

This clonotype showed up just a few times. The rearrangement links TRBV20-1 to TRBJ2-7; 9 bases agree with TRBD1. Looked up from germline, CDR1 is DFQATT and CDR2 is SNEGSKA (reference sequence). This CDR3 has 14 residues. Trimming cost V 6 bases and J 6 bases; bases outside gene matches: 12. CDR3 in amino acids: CSAALPGQGGEQYF. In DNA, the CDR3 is TGCAGTGCAGCACTTCCGGGACAGGGAGGCGAGCAGTACTTC.

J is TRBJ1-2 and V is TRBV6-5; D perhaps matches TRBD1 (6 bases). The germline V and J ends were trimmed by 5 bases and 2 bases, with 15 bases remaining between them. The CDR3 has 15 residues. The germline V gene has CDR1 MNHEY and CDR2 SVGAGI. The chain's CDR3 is CASSSQPGQNYGYTF. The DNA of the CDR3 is TGTGCCAGCAGTAGCCAGCCTGGACAGAACTATGGCTACACCTTC.

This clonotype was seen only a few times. CDR3 sequence reads: CASSRLGASSGSGANVLTF. The CDR3 DNA reads TGTGCCAGCAGTCGCCTAGGGGCCAGCTCCGGCTCTGGGGCCAACGTCCTGACTTTC. The chain combines TRBV6-6 with TRBJ2-6; a weak D match, TRBD1 (5 bases). The V end was cut by 5 bases, the J end by 0 bases, with 20 bases between. Germline CDR1 and CDR2: MNHNY and SVGAGI (reference sequence). This CDR3 has 19 amino acids.

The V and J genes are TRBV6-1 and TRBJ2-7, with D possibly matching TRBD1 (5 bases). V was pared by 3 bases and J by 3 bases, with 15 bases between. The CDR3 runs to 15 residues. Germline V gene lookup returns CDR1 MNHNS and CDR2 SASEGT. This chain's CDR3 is CASSDGWQGIYEQYF. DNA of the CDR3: TGTGCCAGCAGTGACGGGTGGCAGGGTATCTACGAGCAGTACTTC.

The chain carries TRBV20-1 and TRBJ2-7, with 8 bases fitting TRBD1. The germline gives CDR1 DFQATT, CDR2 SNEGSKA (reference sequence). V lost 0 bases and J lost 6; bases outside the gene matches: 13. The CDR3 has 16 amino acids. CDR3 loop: CSARDPGGTGRREQYF. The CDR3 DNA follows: TGCAGTGCTAGAGATCCGGGCGGGACAGGTCGCCGCGAGCAGTACTTC.

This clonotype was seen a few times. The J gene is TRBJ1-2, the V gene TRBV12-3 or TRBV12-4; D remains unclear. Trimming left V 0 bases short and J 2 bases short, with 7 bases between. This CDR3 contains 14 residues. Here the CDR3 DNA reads TGTGCCAGCAGTTTAGCGGTGCAGAACTATGGCTACACCTTC. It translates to CASSLAVQNYGYTF.

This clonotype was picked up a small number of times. The CDR3 nucleotides read TGCGCCAGCAGCCGCGGCCCCACAGATACGCAGTATTTT. Protein: CASSRGPTDTQYF. V usage is TRBV5-1 and J usage is TRBJ2-3; D unclear. Trimming pared 4 bases from V and 2 bases from J, leaving 8 bases between. The length of the CDR3 is 13 residues. Per the germline V gene, CDR1 is SGHRS and CDR2 is YFSETQ.

In DNA, the CDR3 is TGTGCCAGCAGGCCCGAGGGGGCAGGGACCTACGAGCAGTACTTC. As protein: CASRPEGAGTYEQYF. The rearrangement joins TRBV7-9 to TRBJ2-7; TRBD1 aligns across 7 bases. This CDR3 is built from 15 residues. Trimming removed 6 bases from V and 2 bases from J; junction bases left unmatched: 10. The germline V gene encodes CDR1 SEHNR and CDR2 FQNEAQ (reference sequence).

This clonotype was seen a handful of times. The CDR3 DNA follows: TGTGCCAGCAGCCCTTCAGCGGGAGGGCCCAATGAGCAGTTCTTC. Translating gives CASSPSAGGPNEQFF. The V and J genes are TRBV14 and TRBJ2-1, with 10 positions matching TRBD2. The CDR3 has 15 residues. V was pared by 4 bases and J by 6 bases, with 6 bases of the junction left unmatched. Germline CDR1 and CDR2: SGHDN and FVKESK. Combining the CDR3 with reference TRBV14 and TRBJ2-1 gives the whole variable domain EAGVTQFPSHSVIEKGQTVTLRCDPISGHDNLYWYRRVMGKEIKFLLHFVKESKQDESGMPNNRFLAERTGGTYSTLKVQPAELEDSGVYFCASSPSAGGPNEQFFGPGTRLTVL.

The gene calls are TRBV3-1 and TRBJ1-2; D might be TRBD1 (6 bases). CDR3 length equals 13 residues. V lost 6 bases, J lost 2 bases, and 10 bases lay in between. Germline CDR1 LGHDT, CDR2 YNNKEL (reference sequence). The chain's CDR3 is CASRGTLNYGYTF. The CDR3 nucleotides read TGTGCCAGCAGAGGGACATTAAACTATGGCTACACCTTC.